One and the same sample provided the 31 T cell receptor beta chains below, sequenced in a study of OX40 agonist ivuxolimab in advanced cancers. TCRdb's copy holds only in-frame clones and misses some; the assay was immunoSEQ multiplex PCR. The table records some 75,000 clones, roughly 84% of them present only once. The sequenced sample was CD4+ or CD8+ T cells sorted from blood, obtained in a trial of the OX40 agonist ivuxolimab. The receptors come from an adult with an advanced solid tumor such as melanoma, head and neck, liver or kidney cancer.

The chain combines TRBV28 with TRBJ2-7; D gene ambiguous. Trimming pared 4 bases from V and 9 bases from J, leaving 16 bases between. Germline V gives CDR1 MDHEN, CDR2 SYDVKM. This CDR3 is 13 amino acids long. CDR3 sequence: CASSSTPLRWQYF. DNA of the CDR3: TGTGCCAGCAGTTCTACCCCTCTACGTTGGCAGTACTTC.

The V and J genes are TRBV6-1 and TRBJ1-6; TRBD1 aligns across 8 bases. Germline loops: CDR1 MNHNS, CDR2 SASEGT. The CDR3 is 15 residues long. The V gene end was trimmed by 6 bases and the J gene end by 10 bases; junction bases not matched to a gene: 11. The DNA of the CDR3 is TGTGCCAGCAGCCGAACCGGACAGGGAGGATCACCCCTCCACTTT. Translated, it gives CASSRTGQGGSPLHF.

The chain joins TRBV2 to TRBJ2-7; D perhaps matches TRBD2 (5 bases). The ends were cut back, 4 bases at V and 7 bases at J, with 17 bases in the middle. Germline CDR1 reads SNHLY; CDR2 reads FYNNEI. The CDR3 consists of 14 residues. CDR3: CASSVGDTLGEQYF. CDR3 coding DNA: TGTGCCAGCAGTGTGGGAGACACCCTTGGAGAGCAGTACTTC.

The CDR3 here is CASSLGGGDKPQHF. For the CDR3, the DNA is TGCGCCAGCAGCTTGGGAGGAGGGGACAAGCCCCAGCATTTT. The rearrangement joins TRBV5-1 to TRBJ1-5; TRBD1 is a possible D gene (6 bases). Trimming cost V 0 bases and J 8 bases, with 12 bases left between them. Per the germline V gene, CDR1 is SGHRS and CDR2 is YFSETQ. CDR3 size: 14 residues.

This chain links TRBV6-1 with TRBJ1-2; D is ambiguous. CDR3 length: 14 amino acids. V gave up 1 base and J gave up 1 base, with 7 bases separating them. In germline, CDR1 is MNHNS, CDR2 SASEGT. This chain's CDR3 is CASSEVIGNYGYTF. The CDR3 coding sequence is TGTGCCAGCAGTGAAGTAATCGGTAACTATGGCTACACCTTC.

This chain links TRBV5-4 with TRBJ2-3; 14 bases align to TRBD2. Germline CDR1 is SGHNT and CDR2 is YYREEE (reference sequence). J gave up 11 bases and V 4 bases, and 9 bases lay outside the gene matches. There are 15 residues in the CDR3. CDR3 in amino acids: CASSTPGTSGSRQYF. In DNA form, the CDR3 reads TGTGCCAGCAGCACTCCTGGGACTAGCGGGAGTCGGCAGTATTTT.

The chain links TRBV5-6 to TRBJ2-2; unclear D gene. The ends were cut back, 0 bases at V and 4 bases at J, with 4 bases in the middle. This CDR3 contains 13 residues. Per germline, CDR1 SGHDT and CDR2 YYEEEE. CDR3 amino acids: CASSLAPTGELFF. CDR3 DNA sequence: TGTGCCAGCAGCTTGGCCCCCACCGGGGAGCTGTTTTTT.

The rearrangement uses TRBV28 and TRBJ2-7, with D hard to call. Trimming took off 7 bases at V and 0 bases at J, with 10 bases between the two ends. The CDR3 extends over 13 amino acids. CDR1 and CDR2 (germline): MDHEN, SYDVKM. In nucleotides, the CDR3 is TGTGCCAGCACTTCTCCCAGCTCCTACGAGCAGTACTTC. Its protein is CASTSPSSYEQYF.

This chain connects TRBV6-1 to TRBJ2-5, with D possibly TRBD2 on 6 matching bases. This CDR3 region has 12 residues. V lost 7 bases, J lost 5 bases, and 11 bases lay in between. The germline V gene encodes CDR1 MNHNS and CDR2 SASEGT. The CDR3 DNA sequence: TGTGCCAGCACTGCGGGACGGGAGACCCAGTACTTC. It is translated as CASTAGRETQYF.

Written as DNA, the CDR3 is TGTGCCAGCAGCGCTGGACAGGGGGCGATATTATCGGGTTCACCCCTCCACTTT. Its translation: CASSAGQGAILSGSPLHF. This chain joins TRBV9 and TRBJ1-6; 11 bases match TRBD1. V gave up 3 bases and J gave up 9 bases; unmatched junction bases: 14. CDR3 length: 18 amino acids. Germline CDR1 SGDLS, CDR2 YYNGEE.

This sequence joins TRBV29-1 and TRBJ2-4; 8 bases line up with TRBD1. CDR1 SQVTM and CDR2 ANQGSEA come from the germline V gene. The CDR3 covers 13 residues. Trimming removed 5 bases from V and 8 bases from J; junction bases left unmatched: 8. CDR3 sequence reads: CSVLGQGADIQYF. In nucleotides, the CDR3 is TGCAGCGTTCTGGGGCAGGGGGCGGACATTCAGTACTTC.

The chain links TRBV11-2 to TRBJ1-6, with D maybe TRBD1 (5 bases). The germline V and J ends were trimmed by 4 bases and 0 bases, with 7 bases remaining between them. Germline V lookup: CDR1 SGHAT, CDR2 FQNNGV. The CDR3 spans 15 residues. Here the CDR3 reads CASSSDSSYNSPLHF. CDR3 DNA: TGTGCCAGCAGCTCCGACAGCTCCTATAATTCACCCCTCCACTTT.

This clone was seen a single time. The V and J genes are TRBV29-1 and TRBJ1-1; D unresolved. The germline V gene encodes CDR1 SQVTM and CDR2 ANQGSEA. CDR3 size: 11 residues. The V and J ends lost 7 bases and 0 bases respectively, with 6 bases between them. CDR3: CSAILNTEAFF. In nucleotides, the CDR3 is TGCAGCGCAATTTTGAACACTGAAGCTTTCTTT.

The chain recombines TRBV7-2 with TRBJ2-7; D is tentatively TRBD1 or TRBD2 (6 bases each). Trimming took 5 bases from V and 5 from J, leaving 13 bases between them. Germline loops: CDR1 SGHTA, CDR2 FQGNSA. There are 13 residues in the CDR3. The CDR3 is CASSRGTTNEQYF. DNA for the CDR3: TGTGCCAGCAGCCGGGGGACAACGAACGAGCAGTACTTC.

This sequence joins TRBV7-8 and TRBJ2-5; D ambiguous. The CDR3 sequence is 14 residues long. Per the germline V gene, CDR1 is SGHVS and CDR2 is FQNEAQ. Between the trimmed V and J ends, which lost 2 bases and 7 bases, there was a span of 14 bases. The CDR3 region has the DNA TGTGCCAGCAGCTTACTGGCCACCGACTGGACCCAGTACTTC. This codes for CASSLLATDWTQYF.

This clone was picked up a small number of times. The V and J genes are TRBV6-1 and TRBJ1-4; TRBD1 might be the D (5 bases). Germline CDR1 MNHNS, CDR2 SASEGT. V lost 3 bases, J lost 7 bases, and 12 bases lay in between. The CDR3 has 14 amino acids. Here the CDR3 reads CASSDRVRAEKLFF. DNA of the CDR3: TGTGCCAGCAGTGACCGAGTCAGGGCTGAAAAACTGTTTTTT.

V and J are TRBV7-9 and TRBJ2-1; D ambiguous. The CDR3 covers 12 residues. Germline loops: CDR1 SEHNR, CDR2 FQNEAQ (reference sequence). The V gene lost 5 bases and the J gene lost 10 bases, with 12 bases spanning the gap. CDR3 in amino acids: CASSPTNGEQFF. CDR3 DNA sequence: TGTGCCAGCAGCCCTACTAACGGGGAGCAGTTCTTC.

The chain links TRBV18 to TRBJ2-5; D might be TRBD2 (5 bases). The germline gives CDR1 KGHSH, CDR2 LQKENI. The CDR3 is 15 amino acids. Trimming pared 6 bases from V and 1 base from J, leaving 15 bases between. The CDR3 DNA sequence: TGTGCCAGCTCCCTGAGCGCGGGTGTCCAAGAGACCCAGTACTTC. Its translation: CASSLSAGVQETQYF.

The rearrangement uses TRBV29-1 and TRBJ2-5; possible D gene TRBD2, 7 bases. With 3 bases removed from V and 5 bases from J, the gap between germline ends came to 13 bases. The CDR3 has 13 residues. CDR1 and CDR2 (germline): SQVTM, ANQGSEA. The CDR3 nucleotides are TGCAGCGTTGAGGGGGCGGGAGCGGAGACCCAGTACTTC. Translated: CSVEGAGAETQYF.

The chain links TRBV18 to TRBJ1-2; D is uncertain. V shed 6 bases and J shed 3 bases, with 14 bases lying between them. Germline CDR1 reads KGHSH; CDR2 reads LQKENI. The CDR3 runs to 14 residues. CDR3 in amino acids: CASSQRAGYYGYTF. CDR3 in DNA: TGTGCCAGCTCTCAAAGGGCGGGCTACTATGGCTACACCTTC. Using reference TRBV18 and TRBJ1-2 for the parts outside the CDR3, the full variable domain is NAGVMQNPRHLVRRRGQEARLRCSPMKGHSHVYWYRQLPEEGLKFMVYLQKENIIDESGMPKERFSAEFPKEGPSILRIQQVVRGDSAAYFCASSQRAGYYGYTFGSGTRLTVV.

The V call is TRBV4-3, the J call TRBJ1-1, with 7 bases identical to TRBD1. The V and J ends lost 3 bases and 4 bases, in that order; junction bases with no gene match: 5. Germline V lookup: CDR1 LGHNA, CDR2 YSLEER. CDR3 size: 14 residues. The CDR3 here is CASSQTGLGTEAFF. For the CDR3, the DNA is TGCGCCAGCAGCCAGACAGGGTTGGGCACTGAAGCTTTCTTT.

The chain recombines TRBV25-1 with TRBJ2-1; D gene uncertain. Germline CDR1 MGHDK, CDR2 SYGVNS. The V end lost 2 bases, the J end lost 7 bases, and 9 bases lay between the germline ends. The CDR3 consists of 13 residues. CDR3 DNA: TGTGCCAGCAGTGAAATAAAGTCGAATGAGCAGTTCTTC. Its protein is CASSEIKSNEQFF. The complete variable domain, with remaining parts taken from reference TRBV25-1 and TRBJ2-1, reads EADIYQTPRYLVIGTGKKITLECSQTMGHDKMYWYQQDPGMELHLIHYSYGVNSTEKGDLSSESTVSRIRTEHFPLTLESARPSHTSQYLCASSEIKSNEQFFGPGTRLTVL.

The gene calls are TRBV6-1 and TRBJ1-1; no clear D gene. V lost 2 bases and J lost 2, with 6 bases in between. This CDR3 spans 13 amino acids. The germline CDR1 and CDR2 sequences are MNHNS and SASEGT. The DNA for the CDR3 is TGTGCCAGCAGTGAAAGACACAACACTGAAGCTTTCTTT. This translates into CASSERHNTEAFF.

The V call is TRBV7-2, the J call TRBJ1-1, with D uncertain. CDR1 is SGHTA and CDR2 is FQGNSA in the germline V gene. The CDR3 is made up of 13 amino acids. Deletions cut 1 base from V and 2 bases from J, with 5 bases between. DNA for the CDR3: TGTGCCAGCAGCTTAGATCTAAACACTGAAGCTTTCTTT. This translates into CASSLDLNTEAFF.

The rearrangement links TRBV19 to TRBJ1-3; D unresolved. The CDR3 is 13 amino acids. The V and J ends lost 5 bases and 4 bases respectively, with 9 bases between them. Germline loops: CDR1 LNHDA, CDR2 SQIVND (reference sequence). DNA of the CDR3: TGTGCCAGTAGTTCCCGACCGGGAAACACCATATATTTT. This gives the protein CASSSRPGNTIYF.

The chain recombines TRBV19 with TRBJ1-3; TRBD1 is a possible D gene (6 bases). V shed 5 bases and J shed 0 bases, with 11 bases lying between them. Germline V gives CDR1 LNHDA, CDR2 SQIVND (reference sequence). The CDR3 spans 15 residues. The CDR3 DNA is TGTGCCAGTAGTGTCAGGACAGCCTCTGGAAACACCATATATTTT. Translated: CASSVRTASGNTIYF.

The gene calls are TRBV11-2 and TRBJ2-3; TRBD2 agrees at 9 bases. CDR1 SGHAT and CDR2 FQNNGV come from the germline V gene. With V trimmed by 6 bases and J by 4 bases, 11 bases remained unmatched. This CDR3 region has 16 residues. In DNA, the CDR3 is TGTGCCAGCAGTGACCCTTGGCTAGCGGGGCCAGATACGCAGTATTTT. This codes for CASSDPWLAGPDTQYF.

CDR3 sequence reads: CASSPRERLNTEAFF. CDR3 in DNA: TGTGCCAGCAGCCCGAGGGAAAGGTTGAACACTGAAGCTTTCTTT. This sequence joins TRBV7-8 and TRBJ1-1, with unresolved D. The V gene's germline CDR1 is SGHVS and CDR2 FQNEAQ. The CDR3 has 15 residues. The ends were cut back, 5 bases at V and 0 bases at J, with 13 bases in the middle.

The chain employs TRBV2 and TRBJ2-1; no firm D call. The germline gives CDR1 SNHLY, CDR2 FYNNEI. Between the trimmed V and J ends, which lost 3 bases and 7 bases, there was a span of 4 bases. The CDR3 loop spans 11 amino acids. The CDR3 region has the DNA TGTGCCAGCAGTGAGGGTAATGAGCAGTTCTTC. Protein: CASSEGNEQFF. Complete variable domain (other parts from reference TRBV2 and TRBJ2-1): EPEVTQTPSHQVTQMGQEVILRCVPISNHLYFYWYRQILGQKVEFLVSFYNNEISEKSEIFDDQFSVERPDGSNFTLKIRSTKLEDSAMYFCASSEGNEQFFGPGTRLTVL.

This sequence joins TRBV6-4 and TRBJ1-6; weak D call: TRBD1 (5 bases). V lost 2 bases, J lost 10 bases, and 12 bases lay in between. CDR3 size: 14 residues. Germline CDR1 MRHNA, CDR2 SNTAGT. CDR3 amino acids: CASSDRAWGSPLHF. DNA for the CDR3: TGTGCCAGCAGTGACAGAGCCTGGGGGTCACCCCTCCACTTT.

V gene TRBV7-9 combines with J gene TRBJ1-1; a possible D gene is TRBD1 (6 bases). The CDR3 sequence is 14 residues long. Germline V gene data show CDR1 as SEHNR and CDR2 as FQNEAQ (reference sequence). The ends were cut back, 3 bases at V and 2 bases at J, with 10 bases in the middle. DNA of the CDR3: TGTGCCAGCAGCTTGATGGGGACAAACACTGAAGCTTTCTTT. This encodes CASSLMGTNTEAFF.